The rows below give T cell receptor beta chains drawn from one sample of a study of CD8 T cells in Susac syndrome. TCRdb re-derived calls from the immunoSEQ multiplex PCR reads in MiXCR, one entry per CDR3 protein. The profile shows approximately 150,000 distinct CDR3 sequences, around 94% of them singletons. The source material was CD4+ T cells from PBMCs. These receptors were collected from a human donor in good health. The CDR3 runs from the conserved cysteine through the conserved F or W. The order of the fields is V gene, CDR3 protein.

TRBV6-1	CASELAGGSQFF
TRBV21-1	CARSQCGEQYF
TRBV20-1	CSASVTISPLQYF
TRBV18	CASSPPTDPYGYTF
TRBV28	CASSSGLREQYF
TRBV6-5	CASSVAQGGAKLFF
TRBV12-3/TRBV12-4	CASSYNGLYGYTF
TRBV20-1	CSASTGSMNTEAFF
TRBV2	CASSEDGAFQETQYF
TRBV29-1	CSVVRGLTDTQYF
TRBV11-2	CASSGRDRANYGYTF
TRBV9	CASSVSGSSYNEQFF
TRBV6-5	CASSYLGFNYGYTF
TRBV29-1	CSVEGRSRSEAFF
TRBV7-9	CASSLATVGVDYEQYF
TRBV10-3	CASGQGSNTGELFF
TRBV30	CASEQASYTEAFF
TRBV19	CASSIETTVYGYTF
TRBV5-1	CASSLWAGRTRNEQFF
TRBV10-3	CAISPRGSNMNTEAFF
TRBV3-1	CASSQAGTGGAGPQHF
TRBV19	CASSQGGSDTGELFF
TRBV7-2	CASSPGPSPYEQYF
TRBV3-1	CASSPGQGDNEQYF
TRBV12-3/TRBV12-4	CASSQSPRPTAVTEAFF
TRBV12-3/TRBV12-4	CASRRTSGLNTGELFF
TRBV12-3/TRBV12-4	CASSSSTHNEQFF